Reported below is one T cell receptor beta chain. This clonotype was counted a few times. Its antigen target is currently unknown. Base qualities are missing; no much larger clone stands one base away. What the treatment or condition label conveys for this sample: allogeneic hematopoietic cell transplantation with graft depleted of TCRalphabeta T cells and CD19 B cells. TCRalphabeta/CD19-depleted allogeneic hematopoietic cell grafts were given to the transplant recipients, all of whom were children. Libraries were made using PCR. The instrument given in TCRdb is Illumina HiSeq 2500. TCR library preparation used molecular barcoding, with unique molecular identifiers applied to normalize quantification of the TCRbeta repertoire. TCRdb reanalyzed the raw reads on its own, using fastp at Q25 for trimming and MiXCR for clone calling, and kept in-frame beta chains. Every CDR3 protein is listed once, alongside the most common genes and DNA of its rows. This sample is represented by roughly 670,000 distinct CDR3 sequences; about an eighth of them were singletons. The leading ten clones occupy roughly 0.77% of the sample.

This sample was taken from a study of T-cell reconstitution after alpha-beta-depleted transplantation in children (dated by TCRdb to the mid-2010s). Regarding the research as a whole: T-cell immune reconstitution after TCRalphabeta/CD19-depleted allogeneic hematopoietic cell transplantation in children was quantitatively tracked in the study by means of TCR repertoire profiling. Points the paper makes about the study in general: In some patients, the high TCRbeta diversity seen at day 60 was put down to recipient T cells and intrathymic progenitors that had survived conditioning. About two months after transplant, the apparently early recovery of alphabetaT-cell counts reportedly depended on just several hundred clones that had expanded rapidly and came from non-depleted graft cells. The frequencies of hyperexpanded clones fell over the following months, and after one year, T-cell counts and TCRbeta diversity were mostly attributed to newly produced T cells.

The sequence came from a girl aged 2 to 9 with congenital amegakaryocytic thrombocytopenia, due to receive a stem cell transplant. Sequenced material: PBMCs, taken before TCRalphabeta/CD19-depleted stem cell transplant.

The CDR3: CAISSFEGTQYF. The sequenced DNA: TGTGCCATCAGCTCCTTCGAGGGTACGCAGTATTTT. The V gene is TRBV10-3 and the J gene is TRBJ2-3; the D gene is perhaps TRBD2, from 5 matching bases. Taken from the germline V gene, the CDR1 and CDR2 loops are ENHRY and SYGVKD. V and J are truncated by 6 bases and 8 bases respectively, leaving an intervening sequence of 12 bases. From cysteine to phenylalanine, the CDR3 is 12 amino acids long. The kept DNA is CDR3 alone, 36 bases in frame from the first base.